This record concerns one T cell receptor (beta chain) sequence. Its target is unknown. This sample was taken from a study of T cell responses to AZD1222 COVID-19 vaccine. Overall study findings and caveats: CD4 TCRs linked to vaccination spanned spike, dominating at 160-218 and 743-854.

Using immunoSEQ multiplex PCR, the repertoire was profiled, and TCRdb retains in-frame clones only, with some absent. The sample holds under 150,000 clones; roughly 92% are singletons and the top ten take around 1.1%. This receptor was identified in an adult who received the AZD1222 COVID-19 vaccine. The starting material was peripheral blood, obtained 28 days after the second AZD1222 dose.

The CDR3 sequence: CASSLPARGTYNEQFF. Here the CDR3 DNA reads TGTGCCAGCAGCCTTCCGGCCCGGGGAACCTACAATGAGCAGTTCTTC. The rearrangement uses TRBV7-8 and TRBJ2-1, with TRBD2 as a possible D gene (5 bases). From germline, CDR1 is SGHVS and CDR2 FQNEAQ. The CDR3 contains 16 residues. The V end lost 5 bases, the J end lost 2 bases, and 16 bases lay between the germline ends.